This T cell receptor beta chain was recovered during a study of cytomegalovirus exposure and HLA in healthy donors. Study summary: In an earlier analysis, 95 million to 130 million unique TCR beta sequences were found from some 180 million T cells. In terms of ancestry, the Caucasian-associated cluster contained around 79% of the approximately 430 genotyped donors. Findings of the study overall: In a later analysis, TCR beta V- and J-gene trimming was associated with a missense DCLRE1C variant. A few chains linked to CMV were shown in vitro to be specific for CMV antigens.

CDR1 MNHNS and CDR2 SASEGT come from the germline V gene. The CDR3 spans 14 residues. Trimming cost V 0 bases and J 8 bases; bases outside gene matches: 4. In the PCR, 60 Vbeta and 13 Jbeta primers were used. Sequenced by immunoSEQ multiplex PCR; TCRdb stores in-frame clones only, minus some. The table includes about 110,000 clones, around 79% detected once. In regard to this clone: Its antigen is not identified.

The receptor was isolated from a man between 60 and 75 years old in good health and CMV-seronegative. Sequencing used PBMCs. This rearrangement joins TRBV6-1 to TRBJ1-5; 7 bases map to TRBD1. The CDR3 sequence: CASSEAGGREPQHF. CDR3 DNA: TGTGCCAGCAGTGAAGCAGGGGGCAGGGAGCCCCAGCATTTT.